The 29 T cell receptor beta chains given below trace back to one sample, sequenced in a study of blood T cell repertoires in COVID-19 (dated by TCRdb to the early 2020s). Library preparation employed the immunoSEQ multiplex PCR assay. The table comes from immuneACCESS by way of TCRdb, which keeps in-frame sequences with V and J called. Part of the clones is missing from these tables; in studies checked, under half for an unresolved V gene and the rest for unknown reasons. This sample gives over 300,000 clones in total; approximately 90% of them show up just once. The ten largest clones capture approximately 1% of the sample. Sequenced material: PBMCs or T cells enriched from blood (not recorded which). These receptors were collected from a woman aged 30 to 39 with acute COVID-19.

This clone was counted a few times. This rearrangement joins TRBV24-1 to TRBJ2-7; D possibly corresponds to TRBD1 (5 bases). Germline CDR1 is KGHDR and CDR2 is SFDVKD. The germline V and J ends were trimmed by 3 bases and 9 bases, with 14 bases remaining between them. There are 13 residues in the CDR3. The DNA of the CDR3 is TGTGCCACCAGTGATCCACTTACAGGTCGGCAGTACTTC. Protein: CATSDPLTGRQYF.

The V gene is TRBV7-9, the J gene TRBJ2-7; possible D gene TRBD2, 5 bases. The CDR3 is 13 residues long. Germline assignment: CDR1 SEHNR and CDR2 FQNEAQ (reference sequence). V lost 6 bases to trimming and J lost 2 bases, with 11 bases between them. This CDR3 is CASSSRETYEQYF. The CDR3 nucleotides read TGTGCCAGCAGTTCGAGGGAGACCTACGAGCAGTACTTC. The entire variable domain, with the rest obtained from reference TRBV7-9 and TRBJ2-7, is as follows: DTGVSQNPRHKITKRGQNVTFRCDPISEHNRLYWYRQTLGQGPEFLTYFQNEAQLEKSRLLSDRFSAERPKGSFSTLEIQRTEQGDSAMYLCASSSRETYEQYFGPGTRLTVT.

This chain connects TRBV10-3 to TRBJ2-7, with D maybe TRBD1 (7 bases). Trimming left V 6 bases short and J 5 bases short, with 17 bases between. The CDR3 extends over 14 amino acids. The germline V gene encodes CDR1 ENHRY and CDR2 SYGVKD. As DNA, the CDR3 is TGTGCCATCAGGATTGACAGGGAGGAGGACGAGCAGTACTTC. Its protein product is CAIRIDREEDEQYF.

This chain connects TRBV12-3 or TRBV12-4 to TRBJ2-7, with TRBD2 as a possible D gene (6 bases). The V end lost 5 bases, the J end lost 1 base, and 9 bases lay between the germline ends. The CDR3 is 13 amino acids. The CDR3 here is CASSLGTSYEQYF. The CDR3 DNA sequence: TGTGCCAGCAGTCTCGGGACTTCCTACGAGCAGTACTTC.

This clone was recorded a few times. V usage is TRBV6-5 and J usage is TRBJ2-2, with a possible D match to TRBD1 (5 bases). The germline V gene has CDR1 MNHEY and CDR2 SVGAGI. The V end lost 5 bases, the J end lost 6 bases, and 10 bases lay between the germline ends. The CDR3 is made up of 13 amino acids. The CDR3: CASSPPGPGELFF. The CDR3 coding sequence is TGTGCCAGCAGTCCACCAGGGCCCGGGGAGCTGTTTTTT.

The rearrangement links TRBV9 to TRBJ2-7, with 8 positions matching TRBD1. The CDR3 runs to 14 residues. V shed 3 bases, J shed 3 bases, and the junction held 5 bases outside the gene matches. Per germline, CDR1 SGDLS and CDR2 YYNGEE. The CDR3 sequence is CASSATGAIYEQYF. CDR3 DNA sequence: TGTGCCAGCAGCGCGACAGGGGCAATCTACGAGCAGTACTTC.

The rearrangement joins TRBV7-8 to TRBJ1-6; the D is unclear. Trimming took 3 bases from V and 8 from J, leaving 8 bases between them. CDR1 and CDR2 from the germline V gene are SGHVS and FQNEAQ. CDR3 length equals 13 residues. Here the CDR3 reads CASSFLRDSPLHF. Here the CDR3 DNA reads TGTGCCAGCAGCTTCCTCCGGGATTCACCCCTCCACTTT.

This clone showed up just once. Compared with germline, one end of the junction differs, possibly owing to a read error. The rearrangement uses TRBV27 and TRBJ2-5; TRBD2 matches at 12 bases. The germline V gene has CDR1 MNHEY and CDR2 SMNVEV (reference sequence). The CDR3 has 13 amino acids. In nucleotides, the CDR3 is TGTGCCAGCAGTTTATCCCGGACTAGCGGGGCAAACTTC. As protein: CASSLSRTSGANF.

V is TRBV21-1 and J is TRBJ1-6; TRBD1 is taken as the D call from the table, unchecked against the DNA. TRBV21-1 is flagged as a pseudogene. The CDR3 sequence is 15 residues long. The CDR3 DNA reads TGTGCCAGCCGCTCCCTCAGGGACTATAATTCACCCCTCCACTTT. Its translation is CASRSLRDYNSPLHF.

The chain joins TRBV10-2 to TRBJ1-5; D call uncertain. The V gene's germline CDR1 is WSHSY and CDR2 SAAADI. Trimming took 8 bases from V and 5 from J, leaving 10 bases between them. CDR3 length: 12 residues. The DNA for the CDR3 is TGCGCCAGCGCTTCCGGAGATCAGCCCCAGCATTTT. Its protein product is CASASGDQPQHF.

The V and J genes are TRBV6-1 and TRBJ1-2, with D maybe TRBD1 (5 bases). The germline gives CDR1 MNHNS, CDR2 SASEGT. The CDR3 runs 15 residues. V was shortened by 0 bases and J by 1 base, with 9 bases between the two germline ends. In nucleotides, the CDR3 is TGTGCCAGCAGTGAAGCGCCCCAGGGTAACTATGGCTACACCTTC. Protein sequence: CASSEAPQGNYGYTF.

The genes are TRBV2 and TRBJ2-3; D is uncertain. V lost 4 bases and J 4 bases, leaving 9 bases between the germline ends. From germline, CDR1 is SNHLY and CDR2 FYNNEI. The CDR3 is 13 amino acids. CDR3 sequence (DNA): TGTGCCAGCAGTGGCCAGTCCGCAGATACGCAGTATTTT. This sequence encodes CASSGQSADTQYF. Full variable domain (rest looked up from reference TRBV2 and TRBJ2-3): EPEVTQTPSHQVTQMGQEVILRCVPISNHLYFYWYRQILGQKVEFLVSFYNNEISEKSEIFDDQFSVERPDGSNFTLKIRSTKLEDSAMYFCASSGQSADTQYFGPGTRLTVL.

For the CDR3, the DNA is TGTGCCAGCAGCCCGATACAGGGGGCAAGGAACACTGAAGCTTTCTTT. Protein sequence: CASSPIQGARNTEAFF. The gene calls are TRBV7-9 and TRBJ1-1, with 9 bases identical to TRBD1. Trimming cost V 5 bases and J 1 base; bases outside gene matches: 8. This CDR3 is 16 amino acids long. In germline, CDR1 is SEHNR, CDR2 FQNEAQ (reference sequence).

This clone was seen a few times. Other nucleotide sequences from this sample produce the same CDR3. The rearrangement uses TRBV7-6 and TRBJ2-3, with 11 positions matching TRBD2. The CDR3 contains 15 residues. Losses at the gene ends were 5 bases for V and 3 bases for J; bases not matched to a gene: 4. Germline CDR1 and CDR2: SGHVS and FNYEAQ. The CDR3 loop is CASSARTSGTDTQYF. DNA of the CDR3: TGTGCCAGCAGCGCCCGGACTAGCGGGACAGATACGCAGTATTTT.

The gene calls are TRBV29-1 and TRBJ2-1; 11 nucleotides match TRBD2. Unmatched junction bases numbered 12, after V lost 5 bases and J lost 9 bases. The germline V gene encodes CDR1 SQVTM and CDR2 ANQGSEA. The CDR3 loop spans 15 amino acids. The CDR3 loop is CSVTTSGGFAGEQFF. The DNA of the CDR3 is TGCAGCGTTACTACTAGCGGGGGTTTCGCGGGTGAGCAGTTCTTC.

CDR3 region: CAIRDRTNTEAFF. CDR3 sequence (DNA): TGTGCCATCAGGGACAGGACGAACACTGAAGCTTTCTTT. The chain links TRBV10-3 to TRBJ1-1; TRBD1 agrees at 7 bases. In germline, CDR1 is ENHRY, CDR2 SYGVKD. Trimming removed 6 bases from V and 1 base from J; junction bases left unmatched: 2. This CDR3 comprises 13 residues.

The chain combines TRBV5-1 with TRBJ1-3, with a weak D call TRBD1 (6 bases). Trimming removed 3 bases from V and 4 bases from J, with 14 bases in between. The CDR3 sequence is 15 residues long. Germline-derived CDR1 and CDR2 are SGHRS and YFSETQ. DNA for the CDR3: TGCGCCAGCAGCTCCACAGGGCACGAAGGAAACACCATATATTTT. Translated, it gives CASSSTGHEGNTIYF.

The rearrangement uses TRBV28 and TRBJ1-2; a possible D gene is TRBD1 (6 bases). The CDR3 totals 16 residues. Looked up from germline, CDR1 is MDHEN and CDR2 is SYDVKM. Trimming took off 5 bases at V and 7 bases at J, with 23 bases between the two ends. CDR3 sequence: CASSEDSLGSFSGYTF. CDR3 DNA sequence: TGTGCCAGCAGTGAGGACAGTCTCGGGTCATTCTCTGGCTACACCTTC.

The chain has TRBV6-5 and TRBJ2-7, with 7 bases aligning to TRBD1. Germline V lookup: CDR1 MNHEY, CDR2 SVGAGI. The junction had 5 bases not matched to a gene; V was cut back by 2 bases and J by 1 base. The length of the CDR3 is 15 residues. CDR3 amino acids: CASSYKGAPSYEQYF. The CDR3 bases are TGTGCCAGCAGTTACAAGGGGGCCCCTTCCTACGAGCAGTACTTC.

This chain links TRBV30 with TRBJ2-1, with D hard to call. This CDR3 region has 13 residues. Trimming took off 1 base at V and 0 bases at J, with 4 bases between the two ends. CDR1 and CDR2 (germline): GTSNPN, SVGIG (reference sequence). CDR3 coding DNA: TGTGCCTGGAGTGCTAACTCCTACAATGAGCAGTTCTTC. Translated: CAWSANSYNEQFF.

The rearrangement links TRBV13 to TRBJ2-1, with D possibly matching TRBD2 (6 bases). Germline V gives CDR1 PRHDT, CDR2 FYEKMQ (reference sequence). Trimming stripped 5 bases from V and 1 base from J, with 12 bases between. CDR3 length: 15 residues. The CDR3 DNA reads as TGTGCCAGCAGCCTCGGGACTTTTTCCTACAATGAGCAGTTCTTC. This encodes CASSLGTFSYNEQFF.

In its sample, this clone was seen once. The chain joins TRBV11-2 to TRBJ2-3, with 12 bases aligning to TRBD2. CDR1 SGHAT and CDR2 FQNNGV come from the germline V gene. The CDR3 has 16 residues. The V and J ends lost 5 bases and 2 bases, in that order; junction bases with no gene match: 5. CDR3 in amino acids: CASSPRLAGVTDTQYF. As DNA, the CDR3 is TGTGCCAGCAGCCCCCGACTAGCGGGGGTCACAGATACGCAGTATTTT.

The table lists this clone with a few counts. This rearrangement joins TRBV4-2 to TRBJ2-7, with 11 bases fitting TRBD2. CDR1 and CDR2 (germline): LGHNA, YNFKEQ. This CDR3 comprises 16 residues. V was clipped by 0 bases and J by 3 bases; unmatched bases: 4. The DNA for the CDR3 is TGTGCCAGCAGCCAAGACCTAGGGACTAGCGGCTACGAGCAGTACTTC. Protein sequence: CASSQDLGTSGYEQYF.

The rearrangement joins TRBV18 to TRBJ2-1; 7 bases line up with TRBD2. This CDR3 has 14 amino acids. V trimming: 5 bases; J trimming: 7 bases; junction bases outside the gene matches: 8. Germline V gives CDR1 KGHSH, CDR2 LQKENI. The CDR3 coding sequence is TGTGCCAGCTCAGATCTCGGGGGGTTGAATGAGCAGTTCTTC. Its translation: CASSDLGGLNEQFF. Full variable domain (remainder filled in from reference TRBV18 and TRBJ2-1): NAGVMQNPRHLVRRRGQEARLRCSPMKGHSHVYWYRQLPEEGLKFMVYLQKENIIDESGMPKERFSAEFPKEGPSILRIQQVVRGDSAAYFCASSDLGGLNEQFFGPGTRLTVL.

The J gene is TRBJ1-2, the V gene TRBV2, with 8 bases matching TRBD1. Germline assignment: CDR1 SNHLY and CDR2 FYNNEI. The CDR3 is made up of 17 amino acids. The V segment lost 4 bases and the J segment 2 bases; nucleotides outside the gene matches: 12. The chain's CDR3 is CASSGDRDRSINYGYTF. CDR3 DNA: TGTGCCAGCAGTGGGGATCGGGACAGGTCTATAAACTATGGCTACACCTTC.

As regards this clone: Other DNA sequences in the sample encode the same CDR3. The genes are TRBV18 and TRBJ1-1, with D perhaps matching TRBD1 (6 bases). V was clipped by 3 bases and J by 0 bases, with 11 bases between them. The CDR3 consists of 15 residues. Germline CDR1 and CDR2: KGHSH and LQKENI. CDR3 bases: TGTGCCAGCTCACCCGTTCAGGGGTTGAACACTGAAGCTTTCTTT. As protein: CASSPVQGLNTEAFF.

The chain joins TRBV29-1 to TRBJ2-7; D perhaps matches TRBD2 (5 bases). The ends were cut back, 5 bases at V and 2 bases at J, with 10 bases in the middle. CDR1 and CDR2 (germline): SQVTM, ANQGSEA. The CDR3 consists of 12 residues. This CDR3 reads CSVSGLAYEQYF. The CDR3 DNA follows: TGCAGCGTTAGCGGACTTGCCTACGAGCAGTACTTC.

This sequence joins TRBV12-3 or TRBV12-4 and TRBJ1-5, with TRBD1 as a possible D gene (5 bases). V was pared by 0 bases and J by 5 bases, with 5 bases between. The CDR3 loop spans 13 amino acids. The CDR3: CASSLAGHQPQHF. The CDR3 coding sequence is TGTGCCAGCAGTTTAGCGGGGCATCAGCCCCAGCATTTT.

The chain joins TRBV4-3 to TRBJ2-7; possibly TRBD1 for D (5 bases). Between the trimmed V and J ends, which lost 4 bases and 5 bases, there was a span of 21 bases. In germline, CDR1 is LGHNA, CDR2 YSLEER. CDR3 size: 16 residues. The CDR3 loop reads CASSPEVPGFSHEQYF. The CDR3, as DNA: TGCGCCAGCAGCCCCGAGGTTCCAGGGTTTTCCCACGAGCAGTACTTC.